This TCR beta chain was sequenced for a study of T cell responses to AZD1222 COVID-19 vaccine. The wider study: Analyses pooled second doses at about 4 or about 12 weeks. Study results and caveats: Spike-specific TCR depth and breadth grew after two AZD1222 doses. Per reports, nearly half of all spike-specific TCRs target regions that are unmutated in variants. Most donors were white British, females outnumbered males, and clonal diversity was possibly underestimated.

The sample holds one count of this clone. The antigen remains unidentified. Assay used: immunoSEQ multiplex PCR; TCRdb lists only in-frame clones, some missing. The data hold roughly 30,000 clones, with roughly 78% observed a single time. The source material was peripheral blood, sampled on day 0 of AZD1222 vaccination. The source of this sequence is an adult in good health.

The CDR3 DNA reads TGCGCCAGCAGCCCGGGGGGAAACACCATATATTTT. Translating gives CASSPGGNTIYF. This rearrangement joins TRBV5-1 to TRBJ1-3; D remains unclear. V lost 4 bases and J lost 4, with 6 bases in between. The CDR3 sequence is 12 residues long. Germline values: CDR1 SGHRS, CDR2 YFSETQ.